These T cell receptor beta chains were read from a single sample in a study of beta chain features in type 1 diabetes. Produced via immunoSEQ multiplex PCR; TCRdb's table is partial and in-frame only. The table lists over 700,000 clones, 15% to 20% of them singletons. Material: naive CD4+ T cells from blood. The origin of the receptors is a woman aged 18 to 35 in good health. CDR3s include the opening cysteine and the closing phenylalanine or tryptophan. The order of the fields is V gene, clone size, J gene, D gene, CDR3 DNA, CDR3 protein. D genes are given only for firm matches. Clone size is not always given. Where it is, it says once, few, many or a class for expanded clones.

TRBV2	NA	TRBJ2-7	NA	TGTGCCAGCAGTAGACGGACAGCGTCCTACGAGCAGTACTTC	CASSRRTASYEQYF
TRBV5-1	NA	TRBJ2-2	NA	TGCGCCAGCAGCTTGGTTGCCAGAAGCCTACCCGGGGAGCTGTTTTTT	CASSLVARSLPGELFF
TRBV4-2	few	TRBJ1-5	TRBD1	TGTGCCAGCAGCCAAGCCGGGACAGGGGATTATCAGCCCCAGCATTTT	CASSQAGTGDYQPQHF
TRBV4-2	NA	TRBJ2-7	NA	TGTGCCAGCAGCCAAGCCACCGGGTGGAGCTCCTACGAGCAGTACTTC	CASSQATGWSSYEQYF
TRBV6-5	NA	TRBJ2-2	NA	TGTGCCAGCAGTTACCGGGGGCAAACCGGGGAGCTGTTTTTT	CASSYRGQTGELFF
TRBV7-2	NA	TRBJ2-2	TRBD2	TGTGCCAGCAGCCCCACTAGCGGCTACACCGGGGAGCTGTTTTTT	CASSPTSGYTGELFF
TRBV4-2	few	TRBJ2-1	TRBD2	TGTGCCAGCAGCCGTCTTAGTCGCGGGAGTCTTGATGAGCAGTTCTTC	CASSRLSRGSLDEQFF
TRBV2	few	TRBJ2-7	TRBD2	TGTGCCTGTACAGCAGGGGGACTAGCGGAATACGAGCAGTACTTC	CACTAGGLAEYEQYF
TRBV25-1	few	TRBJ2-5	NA	TGTGCCAGCACCCCCGGAGGCAGCGCGCAGACCCAGTACTTC	CASTPGGSAQTQYF
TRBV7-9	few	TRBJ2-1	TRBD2	TGTGCCAGCAGCTTTAGCGGGAGCCCCTACAATGAGCAGTTCTTC	CASSFSGSPYNEQFF
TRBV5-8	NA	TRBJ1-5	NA	TGTGCCAGCAGCTGGGGACCGGGGGGCAATCAGCCCCAGCATTTT	CASSWGPGGNQPQHF
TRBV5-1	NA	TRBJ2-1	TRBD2	TGCGCCAGCAGCTCCCAAACGGGACTAGCGACCGAGCAGTTCTTC	CASSSQTGLATEQFF
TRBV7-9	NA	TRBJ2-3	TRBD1	TGTGCCAGCAGTGACACAGGGGGCACAGATACGCAGTATTTT	CASSDTGGTDTQYF
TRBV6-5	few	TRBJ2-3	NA	TGTGCCAGCAGTTACTCGAAAGGCACAGATACGCAGTATTTT	CASSYSKGTDTQYF
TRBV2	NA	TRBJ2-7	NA	TGTGCCAGCGTCAGTGCGATCTACGAGCAGTACTTC	CASVSAIYEQYF
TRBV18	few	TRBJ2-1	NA	TGTGCCAGCTCACGACAGGAGCACAATGAGCAGTTCTTC	CASSRQEHNEQFF
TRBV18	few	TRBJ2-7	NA	TGTGCCAGCTCCCCCGGGACTCGGGACGAGCAGTACTTC	CASSPGTRDEQYF
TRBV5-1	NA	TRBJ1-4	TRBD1	TGCGCCAGCAGCTCGGGGACAGGGATAAATGAAAAACTGTTTTTT	CASSSGTGINEKLFF
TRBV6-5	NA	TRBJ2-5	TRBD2	TGTGCCAGCAGCTATACTAGCGGGAGGAGAAAGACCCAGTACTTC	CASSYTSGRRKTQYF
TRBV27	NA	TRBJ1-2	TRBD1	TGTGCCAGCCATGGCTACGGGACAGGCTATGGCTACACCTTC	CASHGYGTGYGYTF
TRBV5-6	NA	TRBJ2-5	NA	TGTGCCAGCCGGGGTTGGGACCGGCTTTTGGAGACCCAGTACTTC	CASRGWDRLLETQYF
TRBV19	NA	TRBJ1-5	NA	TGTGCCAGTAAGGACACGCCAACTTCAAATCAGCCCCAGCATTTT	CASKDTPTSNQPQHF
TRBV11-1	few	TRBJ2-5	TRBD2	TGTGCCAGCAGCCCGTTTGCGGGAGGACTCCAAGAGACCCAGTACTTC	CASSPFAGGLQETQYF
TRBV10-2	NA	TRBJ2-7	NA	TGCGCCAGCAGATTAGCTTCTGCGGCGGGCGAGCAGTACTTC	CASRLASAAGEQYF
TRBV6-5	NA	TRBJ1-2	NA	TGTGCCAGCAGAGTGACTACTCGGCATGGCTACACCTTC	CASRVTTRHGYTF
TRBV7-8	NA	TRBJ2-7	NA	TGTGCCAGCAGCTTGAGGGGGGGAGAATACGAGCAGTACTTC	CASSLRGGEYEQYF
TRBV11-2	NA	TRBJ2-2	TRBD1	TGTGCCAGCAGACAGGGGGTATCCGGGGAGCTGTTTTTT	CASRQGVSGELFF
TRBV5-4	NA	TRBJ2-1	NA	TGTGCCAGCAGCTTGATTAGGGAGCAAGGTGAGCAGTTCTTC	CASSLIREQGEQFF
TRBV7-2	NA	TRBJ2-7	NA	TGTGCCAGCAGCTTAGGCGGGCGCGCCTACGAGCAGTACTTC	CASSLGGRAYEQYF
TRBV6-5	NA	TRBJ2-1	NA	TGTGCCAGCAGTTACTCTGGGACACCCAACTACAATGAGCAGTTCTTC	CASSYSGTPNYNEQFF
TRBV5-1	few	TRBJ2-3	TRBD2	TGCGCCAGCAGCTTGGGCCTAGCGGGACCAGATACGCAGTATTTT	CASSLGLAGPDTQYF
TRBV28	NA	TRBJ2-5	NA	TGTGCCAGCAGTTCCAGGGATTTTGAGACCCAGTACTTC	CASSSRDFETQYF
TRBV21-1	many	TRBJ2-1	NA	TGTGCCAGCAGCCCTCGAACCCTAGGTAGGGAGCAGTTCTTC	CASSPRTLGREQFF
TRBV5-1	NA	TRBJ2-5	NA	TGCGCCAGCAGCCCGGACAGACTTGAGACCCAGTACTTC	CASSPDRLETQYF
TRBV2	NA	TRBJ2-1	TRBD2	TGTGCCAGCAGAGAAGCGGGAGGCACATACAATGAGCAGTTCTTC	CASREAGGTYNEQFF
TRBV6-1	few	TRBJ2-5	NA	TGTGCCAGCAGTGAGGGTTCAGAGACCCAGTACTTC	CASSEGSETQYF
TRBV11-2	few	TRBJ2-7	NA	TGTGCCAGCAGCTTAGCTAGAGATTACGAGCAGTACTTC	CASSLARDYEQYF
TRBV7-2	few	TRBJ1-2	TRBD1	TGTGCCAGCAGCTTAGGGGACAGCTATGGCTACACCTTC	CASSLGDSYGYTF
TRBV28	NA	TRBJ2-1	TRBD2	TGTGCCAGCAGTTTATTTGTGGCGGGAGCTGTAAATGAGCAGTTCTTC	CASSLFVAGAVNEQFF
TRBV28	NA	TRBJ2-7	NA	TGTGCCAGCAGTTTCAATCCTTCAGGCTACGAGCAGTACTTC	CASSFNPSGYEQYF
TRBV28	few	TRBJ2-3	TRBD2	TGTGCCAGCAGTCGGGACTACACAGATACGCAGTATTTT	CASSRDYTDTQYF
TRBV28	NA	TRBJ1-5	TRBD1	TGTGCCAGCAGGCAAACCGGGACAGGATATCAGCCCCAGCATTTT	CASRQTGTGYQPQHF
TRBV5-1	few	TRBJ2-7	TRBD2	TGCGCCAGCAGCTTGTATGTTAGCGGGAGAAACTACGAGCAGTACTTC	CASSLYVSGRNYEQYF
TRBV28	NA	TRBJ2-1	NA	TGTGCCAGCAGTTTGGGTTCCTACAATGAGCAGTTCTTC	CASSLGSYNEQFF
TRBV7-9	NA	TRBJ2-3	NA	TGTGCCAGCAGCCCCGGGGTGCCGTCCTATACGCAGTATTTT	CASSPGVPSYTQYF
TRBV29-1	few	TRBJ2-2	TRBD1	TGCAGCGTTCCGGGACAGGGGGCTGTCGGGGAGCTGTTTTTT	CSVPGQGAVGELFF
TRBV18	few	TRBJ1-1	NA	TGTGCCAGCTCATTAGGGGCGGCCGGTTACACTGAAGCTTTCTTT	CASSLGAAGYTEAFF